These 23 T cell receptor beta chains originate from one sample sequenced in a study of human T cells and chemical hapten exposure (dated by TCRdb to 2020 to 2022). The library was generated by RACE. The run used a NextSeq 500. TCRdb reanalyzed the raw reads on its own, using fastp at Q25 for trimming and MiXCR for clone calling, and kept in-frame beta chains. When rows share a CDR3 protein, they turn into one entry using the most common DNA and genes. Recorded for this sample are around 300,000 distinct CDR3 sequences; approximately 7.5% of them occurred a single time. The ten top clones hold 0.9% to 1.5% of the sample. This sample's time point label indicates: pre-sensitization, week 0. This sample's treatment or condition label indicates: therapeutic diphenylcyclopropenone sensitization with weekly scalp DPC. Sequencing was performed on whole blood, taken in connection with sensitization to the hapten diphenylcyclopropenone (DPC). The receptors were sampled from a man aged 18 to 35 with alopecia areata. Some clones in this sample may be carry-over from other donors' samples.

The CDR3 DNA sequence: TGTGCCAGCAGCCCCCGACAAGCGGGACAGTTCTTC. Its translation: CASSPRQAGQFF. The chain employs TRBV28 and TRBJ2-1; 7 bases match TRBD2. The CDR3 sequence is 12 residues long. V dropped 6 bases and J dropped 13; count of bases not matched to a gene: 9. Per the germline V gene, CDR1 is MDHEN and CDR2 is SYDVKM.

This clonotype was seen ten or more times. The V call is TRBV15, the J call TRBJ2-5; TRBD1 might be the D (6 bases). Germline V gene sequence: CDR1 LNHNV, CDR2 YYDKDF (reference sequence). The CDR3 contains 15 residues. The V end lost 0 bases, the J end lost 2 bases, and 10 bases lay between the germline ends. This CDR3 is CATSRDRGLQETQYF. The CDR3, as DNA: TGTGCCACCAGCAGAGACAGGGGCTTACAAGAGACCCAGTACTTC.

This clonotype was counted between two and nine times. DNA of the CDR3: TGTGCCAGCAGCTTAGGATTGCCGGGACAGAACCAAGAGACCCAGTACTTC. It yields the protein CASSLGLPGQNQETQYF. The chain has TRBV7-2 and TRBJ2-5; 7 bases fit TRBD1. The CDR3 has 17 residues. The germline V gene has CDR1 SGHTA and CDR2 FQGNSA. Germline trimming cut 1 base from V and 0 bases from J; bases unmatched to any gene: 8.

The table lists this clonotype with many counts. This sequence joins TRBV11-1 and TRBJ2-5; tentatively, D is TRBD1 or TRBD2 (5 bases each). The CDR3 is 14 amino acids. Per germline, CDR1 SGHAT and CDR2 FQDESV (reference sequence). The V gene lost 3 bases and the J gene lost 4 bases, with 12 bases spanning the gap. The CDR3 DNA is TGTGCCAGCAGCTTGGGGGTCGGGCGAGAGACCCAGTACTTC. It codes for CASSLGVGRETQYF. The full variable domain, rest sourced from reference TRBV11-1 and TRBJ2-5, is EAEVAQSPRYKITEKSQAVAFWCDPISGHATLYWYRQILGQGPELLVQFQDESVVDDSQLPKDRFSAERLKGVDSTLKIQPAELGDSAMYLCASSLGVGRETQYFGPGTRLLVL.

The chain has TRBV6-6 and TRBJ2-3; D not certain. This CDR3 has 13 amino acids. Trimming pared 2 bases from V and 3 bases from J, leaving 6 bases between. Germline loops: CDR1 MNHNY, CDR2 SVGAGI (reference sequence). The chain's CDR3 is CASSYPETDTQYF. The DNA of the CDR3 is TGTGCCAGCAGTTACCCCGAAACAGATACGCAGTATTTT.

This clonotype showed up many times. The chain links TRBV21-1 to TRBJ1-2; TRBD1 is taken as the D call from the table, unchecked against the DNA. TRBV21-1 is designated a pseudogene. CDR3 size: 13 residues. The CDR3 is CANLEGGAYGYTF. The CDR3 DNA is TGTGCCAACCTGGAGGGGGGAGCCTATGGCTACACCTTC.

Written as DNA, the CDR3 is TGTGCCAGCACAGACAGGGGGAGAAGAGATACGCAGTATTTT. Residues: CASTDRGRRDTQYF. V gene TRBV2 combines with J gene TRBJ2-3, with TRBD1 identical over 9 bases. This CDR3 has 14 amino acids. Germline V CDR1 and CDR2: SNHLY, FYNNEI. V lost 7 bases, J lost 5 bases, and 7 bases stayed unmatched.

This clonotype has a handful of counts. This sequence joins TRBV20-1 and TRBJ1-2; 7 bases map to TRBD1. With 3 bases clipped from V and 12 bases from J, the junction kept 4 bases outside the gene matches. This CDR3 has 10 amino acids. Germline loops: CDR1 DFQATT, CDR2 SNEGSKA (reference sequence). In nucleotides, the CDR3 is TGCAGTGCTAGCGACAGGGAACACACCTTC. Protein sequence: CSASDREHTF.

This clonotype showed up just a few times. In DNA form, the CDR3 reads TGCAGTGCTTCCCCCCCTACCTTAGCCTACAATGAGCAGTTCTTC. Translated: CSASPPTLAYNEQFF. This rearrangement joins TRBV20-1 to TRBJ2-1; D is undetermined. V was trimmed by 5 bases and J by 2 bases, leaving 16 bases between them. The CDR3 loop spans 15 amino acids. Germline values: CDR1 DFQATT, CDR2 SNEGSKA (reference sequence).

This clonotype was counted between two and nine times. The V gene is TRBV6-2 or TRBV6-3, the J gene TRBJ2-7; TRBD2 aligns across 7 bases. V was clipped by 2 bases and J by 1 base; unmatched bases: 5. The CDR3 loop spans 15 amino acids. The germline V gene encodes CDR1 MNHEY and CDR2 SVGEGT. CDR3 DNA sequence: TGTGCCAGCAGTTACGGACGGGAGGCATCCTACGAGCAGTACGTC. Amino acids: CASSYGREASYEQYV.

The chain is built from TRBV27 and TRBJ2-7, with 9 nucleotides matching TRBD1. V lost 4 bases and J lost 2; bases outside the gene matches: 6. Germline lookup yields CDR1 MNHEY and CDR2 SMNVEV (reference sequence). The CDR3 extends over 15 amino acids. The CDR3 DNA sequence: TGTGCCAGCAGTTACCGGGACAGGGAACCCTACGAGCAGTACTTC. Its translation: CASSYRDREPYEQYF.

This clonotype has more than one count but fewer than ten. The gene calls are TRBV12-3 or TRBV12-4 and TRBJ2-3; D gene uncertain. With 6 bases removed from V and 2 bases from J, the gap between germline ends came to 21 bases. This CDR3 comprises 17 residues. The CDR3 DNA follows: TGTGCCAGCAGCCGACAACCCCTAGTACGTTACACAGATACGCAGTATTTT. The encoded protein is CASSRQPLVRYTDTQYF.

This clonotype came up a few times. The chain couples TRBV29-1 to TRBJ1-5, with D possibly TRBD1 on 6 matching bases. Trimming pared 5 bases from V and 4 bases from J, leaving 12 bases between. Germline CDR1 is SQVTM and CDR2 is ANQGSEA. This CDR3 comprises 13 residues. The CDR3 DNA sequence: TGCAGCGTTTCCAGGGGAGGGAATCAGCCCCAGCATTTT. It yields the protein CSVSRGGNQPQHF.

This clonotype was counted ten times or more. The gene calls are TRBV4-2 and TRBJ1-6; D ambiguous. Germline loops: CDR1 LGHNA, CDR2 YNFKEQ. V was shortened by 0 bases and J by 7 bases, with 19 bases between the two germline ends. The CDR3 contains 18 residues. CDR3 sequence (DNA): TGTGCCAGCAGCCAAGAGGCCCGGGGTCGTACCGGCAATTCACCCCTCCACTTT. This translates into CASSQEARGRTGNSPLHF.

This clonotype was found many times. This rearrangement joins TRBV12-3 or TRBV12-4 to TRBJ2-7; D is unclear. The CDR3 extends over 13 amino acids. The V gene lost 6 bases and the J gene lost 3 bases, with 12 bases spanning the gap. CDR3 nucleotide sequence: TGTGCCAGCAGCCATACCAACAACTACGAGCAGTACGTC. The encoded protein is CASSHTNNYEQYV.

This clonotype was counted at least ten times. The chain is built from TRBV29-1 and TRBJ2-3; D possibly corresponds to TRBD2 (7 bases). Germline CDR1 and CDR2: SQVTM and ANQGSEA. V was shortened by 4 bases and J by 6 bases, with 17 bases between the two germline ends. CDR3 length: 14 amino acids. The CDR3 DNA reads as TGCAGCGTTGGGCGGGGGCCGGACTCCGATACGCAGTATTTT. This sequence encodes CSVGRGPDSDTQYF.

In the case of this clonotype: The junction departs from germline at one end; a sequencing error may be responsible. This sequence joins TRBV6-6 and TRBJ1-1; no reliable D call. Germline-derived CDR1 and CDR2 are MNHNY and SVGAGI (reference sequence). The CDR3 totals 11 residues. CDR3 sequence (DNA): TGTGCCAGCAGGTACTGGGGTGAAGCTTTCTTT. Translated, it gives CASRYWGEAFF.

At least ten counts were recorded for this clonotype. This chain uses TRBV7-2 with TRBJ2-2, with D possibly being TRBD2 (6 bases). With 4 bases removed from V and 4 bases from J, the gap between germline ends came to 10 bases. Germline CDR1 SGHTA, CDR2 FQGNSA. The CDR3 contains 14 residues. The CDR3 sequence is CASSWDLGTGELFF. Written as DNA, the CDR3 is TGTGCCAGCAGCTGGGACTTGGGCACCGGGGAGCTGTTTTTT.

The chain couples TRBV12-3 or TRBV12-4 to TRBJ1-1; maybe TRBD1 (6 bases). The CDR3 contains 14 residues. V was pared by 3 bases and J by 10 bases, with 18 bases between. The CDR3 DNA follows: TGTGCCAGCAGTTTGGTAGCCGGGGGCCGGGTAGCTTTCTTT. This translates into CASSLVAGGRVAFF.

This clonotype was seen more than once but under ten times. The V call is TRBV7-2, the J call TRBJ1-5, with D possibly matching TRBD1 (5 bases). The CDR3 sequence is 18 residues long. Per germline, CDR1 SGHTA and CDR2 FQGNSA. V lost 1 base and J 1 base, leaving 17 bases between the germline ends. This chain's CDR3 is CASSLGPGRAGSNQPQHF. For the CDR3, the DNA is TGTGCCAGCAGCTTAGGCCCAGGGAGAGCTGGAAGCAATCAGCCCCAGCATTTT.

DNA of the CDR3: TGTGCCAGCAGTGAAAGTAATTCACCCCTCCACTTT. Translation: CASSESNSPLHF. The J gene is TRBJ1-6, the V gene TRBV6-1; D ambiguous. Germline V lookup: CDR1 MNHNS, CDR2 SASEGT. Trimming took off 2 bases at V and 6 bases at J, with 2 bases between the two ends. The CDR3 is 12 amino acids.

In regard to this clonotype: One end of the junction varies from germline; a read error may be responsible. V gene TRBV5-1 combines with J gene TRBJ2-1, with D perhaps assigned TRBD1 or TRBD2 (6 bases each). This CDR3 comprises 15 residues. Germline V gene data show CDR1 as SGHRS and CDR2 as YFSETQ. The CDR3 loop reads CASSLARGPYNEQFF. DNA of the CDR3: TGTGCCAGCAGCTTGGCTCGGGGGCCCTACAATGAGCAGTTCTTC.

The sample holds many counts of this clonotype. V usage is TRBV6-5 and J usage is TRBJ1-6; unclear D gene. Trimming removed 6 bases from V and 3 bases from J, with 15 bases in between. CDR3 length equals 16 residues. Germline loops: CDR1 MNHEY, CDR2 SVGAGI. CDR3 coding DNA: TGTGCCAGCAGGGATTCCCAGGATGTCTATAATTCACCCCTCCACTTT. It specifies CASRDSQDVYNSPLHF.